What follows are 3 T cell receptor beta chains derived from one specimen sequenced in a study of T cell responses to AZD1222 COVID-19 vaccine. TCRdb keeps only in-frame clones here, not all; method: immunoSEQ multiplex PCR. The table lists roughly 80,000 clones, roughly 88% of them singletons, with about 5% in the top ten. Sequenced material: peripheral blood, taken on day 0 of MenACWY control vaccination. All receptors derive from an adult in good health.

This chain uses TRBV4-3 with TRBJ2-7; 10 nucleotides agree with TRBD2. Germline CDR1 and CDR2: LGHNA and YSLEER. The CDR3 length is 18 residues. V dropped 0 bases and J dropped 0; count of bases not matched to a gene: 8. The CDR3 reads CASSQDRTSGVGSYEQYF. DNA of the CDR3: TGCGCCAGCAGCCAAGATCGAACTAGCGGGGTGGGCTCCTACGAGCAGTACTTC.

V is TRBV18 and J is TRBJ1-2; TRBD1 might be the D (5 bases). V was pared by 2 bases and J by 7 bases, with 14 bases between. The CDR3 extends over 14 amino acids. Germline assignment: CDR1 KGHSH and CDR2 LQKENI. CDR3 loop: CASSPGREPGGYTF. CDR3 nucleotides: TGTGCCAGCTCACCAGGCAGGGAGCCAGGTGGCTACACCTTC.

The CDR3 spells CASSNYGQGESPLHF. DNA of the CDR3: TGTGCCAGCAGTAATTATGGACAGGGAGAATCACCCCTCCACTTT. The chain has TRBV7-9 and TRBJ1-6, with 8 bases fitting TRBD1. The CDR3 is 15 residues long. Trimming at V came to 6 bases and at J to 10 bases, leaving 11 bases not matched to a gene. Germline CDR1 is SEHNR and CDR2 is FQNEAQ (reference sequence). Full variable domain (remainder filled in from reference TRBV7-9 and TRBJ1-6): DTGVSQNPRHKITKRGQNVTFRCDPISEHNRLYWYRQTLGQGPEFLTYFQNEAQLEKSRLLSDRFSAERPKGSFSTLEIQRTEQGDSAMYLCASSNYGQGESPLHFGNGTRLTVT.